A selection of T cell receptor beta chains follows, all from one sample in a study of shared clonotypes between healthy human individuals. Sequencing used immunoSEQ multiplex PCR; TCRdb keeps in-frame clones, though not all of them. The sample contains 2,100,000 or so clones, 95% of which appear only once. Sequenced input: naive CD4+ T cells sorted from blood. The origin of the receptors is a man aged 18 to 30 in good health. The CDR3 runs from the conserved cysteine through the conserved F or W. D genes are given only for firm matches. Expanded clones are given a class, and other clones once, few, many or no size at all.

CASSSSGGPYEQYF | TGTGCCAGCAGTTCTAGCGGGGGGCCCTACGAGCAGTACTTC | NA | TRBJ2-7 | TRBD2 | TRBV6-5
CASSMAGGAQPQHF | TGTGCCAGTAGTATGGCAGGAGGGGCTCAGCCCCAGCATTTT | NA | TRBJ1-5 | NA | TRBV19
CSVLAWSTANTEAFF | TGCAGCGTTCTGGCTTGGAGTACAGCGAACACTGAAGCTTTCTTT | NA | TRBJ1-1 | NA | TRBV29-1
CASSYSLGGGYGYTF | TGTGCCAGCAGTTACTCCTTAGGGGGCGGCTATGGCTACACCTTC | NA | TRBJ1-2 | TRBD1 | TRBV6-5
CASSVGQTPNEKLFF | TGCGCCAGCAGCGTTGGACAGACGCCTAATGAAAAACTGTTTTTT | NA | TRBJ1-4 | NA | TRBV5-1
CASSRTLPRGNEQFF | TGTGCCAGCAGCCGTACTCTGCCCAGGGGAAATGAGCAGTTCTTC | NA | TRBJ2-1 | NA | TRBV5-4
CAWSVGGDSYEQYF | TGTGCCTGGAGTGTTGGAGGGGACTCCTACGAGCAGTACTTC | NA | TRBJ2-7 | NA | TRBV30
CASGGTVSDTEAFF | TGTGCTAGTGGTGGGACAGTGAGCGACACTGAAGCTTTCTTT | NA | TRBJ1-1 | TRBD1 | TRBV12-5
CASSYTGGLGIQYF | TGTGCCAGCAGCTATACAGGGGGTCTTGGCATTCAGTACTTC | NA | TRBJ2-4 | TRBD1 | TRBV7-2
CASSVPPLPSGRSGELFF | TGTGCCAGCAGCGTCCCCCCTCTCCCTAGCGGGAGATCCGGGGAGCTGTTTTTT | once | TRBJ2-2 | TRBD2 | TRBV9
CAISVWGNTEAFF | TGTGCCATCAGTGTATGGGGGAACACTGAAGCTTTCTTT | NA | TRBJ1-1 | NA | TRBV10-3
CASRGTSGTNGEQYF | TGCGCCAGCAGGGGGACTAGCGGGACCAACGGCGAGCAGTACTTC | NA | TRBJ2-7 | TRBD2 | TRBV5-1
CASSEGRATQYF | TGTGCCAGCAGTGAAGGGAGGGCGACCCAGTACTTC | NA | TRBJ2-5 | NA | TRBV2
CASSKSRLARHYANTGELFF | TGTGCCAGCAGCAAGTCCCGCCTAGCGCGGCATTACGCGAACACCGGGGAGCTGTTTTTT | NA | TRBJ2-2 | NA | TRBV27
CASSIRPRDSPLHF | TGTGCCAGTAGTATCCGTCCGAGGGATTCACCCCTCCACTTT | NA | TRBJ1-6 | NA | TRBV19
CAWIQGGPYNEQFF | TGTGCCTGGATACAGGGAGGACCCTACAATGAGCAGTTCTTC | NA | TRBJ2-1 | NA | TRBV30
CAWSRSFRGPIPSGANVLTF | TGTGCCTGGAGTCGCAGCTTCCGAGGTCCAATACCCTCTGGGGCCAACGTCCTGACTTTC | NA | TRBJ2-6 | NA | TRBV30
CASSSGLAGPYEQYF | TGTGCCAGCAGCTCGGGACTAGCGGGCCCTTACGAGCAGTACTTC | NA | TRBJ2-7 | TRBD2 | TRBV7-2
CASSLEGANYGYTF | TGCGCCAGCAGCTTGGAGGGGGCGAACTATGGCTACACCTTC | NA | TRBJ1-2 | TRBD1 | TRBV5-1
CASSPSQGAYNEQFF | TGTGCCAGCAGCCCATCACAGGGGGCGTACAATGAGCAGTTCTTC | NA | TRBJ2-1 | TRBD1 | TRBV6-6
CASSYPGQRSYEQYF | TGTGCCAGCAGCTATCCGGGACAGCGCTCCTACGAGCAGTACTTC | NA | TRBJ2-7 | TRBD1 | TRBV5-4
CASSHYPGTTVNTEAFF | TGTGCCAGCAGCCATTACCCCGGAACCACAGTGAACACTGAAGCTTTCTTT | NA | TRBJ1-1 | NA | TRBV14
CASSPDLNTEAFF | TGTGCCAGCTCACCTGACCTGAACACTGAAGCTTTCTTT | once | TRBJ1-1 | NA | TRBV18
CASSSHGTGFNEQFF | TGTGCCAGCAGCTCGCACGGGACAGGGTTTAATGAGCAGTTCTTC | NA | TRBJ2-1 | TRBD1 | TRBV5-4
CASSLHRDGSKNIQYF | TGCGCCAGCAGCTTACACAGGGATGGATCCAAAAACATTCAGTACTTC | NA | TRBJ2-4 | NA | TRBV5-1
CASSIQRTSGSSTDTQYF | TGTGCCAGTAGTATACAACGGACTAGCGGGAGTTCCACAGATACGCAGTATTTT | NA | TRBJ2-3 | TRBD2 | TRBV19
CASSLASGGPYEQYF | TGTGCCAGCAGCTTGGCTAGCGGGGGGCCGTACGAGCAGTACTTC | NA | TRBJ2-7 | TRBD2 | TRBV7-2
CASSFRPTTGELFF | TGTGCCAGCAGCTTCCGTCCTACCACCGGGGAGCTGTTTTTT | NA | TRBJ2-2 | NA | TRBV7-9
CASSLVGTNSYEQYF | TGTGCCAGCAGCTTGGTCGGGACTAACTCCTACGAGCAGTACTTC | NA | TRBJ2-7 | TRBD2 | TRBV7-2
CASRGRRGQSEKLFF | TGTGCCAGCAGGGGCCGCAGGGGGCAGAGTGAAAAACTGTTTTTT | NA | TRBJ1-4 | TRBD1 | TRBV7-2
CAIRGGDPSPLHF | TGTGCCATCCGTGGGGGGGACCCGTCACCCCTCCACTTT | few | TRBJ1-6 | NA | TRBV10-3
CAWGRGGADGNTIYF | TGTGCCTGGGGCCGAGGCGGGGCCGATGGAAACACCATATATTTT | few | TRBJ1-3 | NA | TRBV30
CASSISNRADGYTF | TGTGCCAGTAGTATCTCAAACAGGGCGGATGGCTACACCTTC | NA | TRBJ1-2 | NA | TRBV19
CASSEAKAHFTIQYF | TGTGCCAGCAGTGAAGCTAAAGCCCACTTCACCATTCAGTACTTC | NA | TRBJ2-4 | NA | TRBV6-1
CASSVDYLGDTQYF | TGCGCCAGCAGCGTAGACTACCTCGGGGATACGCAGTATTTT | NA | TRBJ2-3 | NA | TRBV5-1
CASSLAGQGDTMRYDGYTF | TGTGCCAGCAGCTTAGCGGGACAGGGCGATACCATGCGATATGATGGCTACACCTTC | NA | TRBJ1-2 | TRBD1 | TRBV7-8
CASSPSGRSNEKLFF | TGTGCCAGCAGTCCATCGGGGAGGTCTAATGAAAAACTGTTTTTT | NA | TRBJ1-4 | NA | TRBV27
CASSLAGYRDEAFF | TGTGCCAGCAGCTTAGCGGGGTACAGGGATGAAGCTTTCTTT | NA | TRBJ1-1 | NA | TRBV7-9
CASSLASGRGGTGELFF | TGCGCCAGCAGCTTGGCCAGCGGGAGGGGAGGCACCGGGGAGCTGTTTTTT | NA | TRBJ2-2 | TRBD2 | TRBV5-1
CASSLSGAGGYTF | TGTGCCAGCAGTTTATCGGGAGCGGGTGGCTACACCTTC | NA | TRBJ1-2 | NA | TRBV28
CAWSVTRNTEAFF | TGTGCCTGGAGTGTGACCCGAAACACTGAAGCTTTCTTT | NA | TRBJ1-1 | NA | TRBV30
CASSLAGGGGETQYF | TGTGCCAGCAGCTTGGCAGGGGGAGGGGGAGAGACCCAGTACTTC | once | TRBJ2-5 | NA | TRBV5-4
CSVEEKETQYF | TGCAGCGTTGAAGAAAAGGAGACCCAGTACTTC | NA | TRBJ2-5 | NA | TRBV29-1
CASSPGRRWGTDTQYF | TGTGCCAGCTCACCAGGTCGAAGGTGGGGGACAGATACGCAGTATTTT | NA | TRBJ2-3 | NA | TRBV18
CAWSVNWMMGEQYF | TGTGCCTGGAGTGTAAACTGGATGATGGGGGAGCAGTACTTC | NA | TRBJ2-7 | NA | TRBV30